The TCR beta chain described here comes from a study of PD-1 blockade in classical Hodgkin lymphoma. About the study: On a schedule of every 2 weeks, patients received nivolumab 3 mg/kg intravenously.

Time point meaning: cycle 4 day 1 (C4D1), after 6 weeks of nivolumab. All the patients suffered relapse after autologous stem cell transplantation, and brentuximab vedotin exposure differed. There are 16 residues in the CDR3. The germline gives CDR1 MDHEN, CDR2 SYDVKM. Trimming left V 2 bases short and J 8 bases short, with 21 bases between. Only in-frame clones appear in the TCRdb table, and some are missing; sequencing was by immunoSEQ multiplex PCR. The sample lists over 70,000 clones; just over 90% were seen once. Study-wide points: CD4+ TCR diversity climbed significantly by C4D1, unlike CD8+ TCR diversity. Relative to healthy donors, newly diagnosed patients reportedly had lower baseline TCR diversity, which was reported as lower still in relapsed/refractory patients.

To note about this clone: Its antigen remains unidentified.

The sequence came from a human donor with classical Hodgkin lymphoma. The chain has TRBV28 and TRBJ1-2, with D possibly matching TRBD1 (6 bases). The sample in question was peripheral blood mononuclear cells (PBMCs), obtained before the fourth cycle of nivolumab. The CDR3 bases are TGTGCCAGCAGTTTAGATTGGGAGAGGGGGGGTACGGGCTACACCTTC. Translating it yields CASSLDWERGGTGYTF.